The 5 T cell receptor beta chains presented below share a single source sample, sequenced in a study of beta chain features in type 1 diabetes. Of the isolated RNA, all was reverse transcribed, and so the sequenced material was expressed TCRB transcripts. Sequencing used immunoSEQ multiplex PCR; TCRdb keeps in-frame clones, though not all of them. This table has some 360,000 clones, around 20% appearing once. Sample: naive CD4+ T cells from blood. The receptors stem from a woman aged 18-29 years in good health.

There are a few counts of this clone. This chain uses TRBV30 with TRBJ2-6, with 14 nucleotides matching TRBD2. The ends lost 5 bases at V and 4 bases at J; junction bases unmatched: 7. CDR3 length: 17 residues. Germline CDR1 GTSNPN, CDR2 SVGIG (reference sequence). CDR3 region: CAWGTSGSLSGANVLTF. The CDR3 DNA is TGTGCCTGGGGGACTAGCGGGAGTTTATCCGGGGCCAACGTCCTGACTTTC.

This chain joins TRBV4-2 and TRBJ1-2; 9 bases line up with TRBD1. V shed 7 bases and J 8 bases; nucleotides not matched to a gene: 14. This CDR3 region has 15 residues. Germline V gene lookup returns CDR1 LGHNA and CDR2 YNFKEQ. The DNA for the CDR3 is TGTGCCAGCACCGTGGAACAGGGGGCGAAAGGGGGCTACACCTTC. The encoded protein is CASTVEQGAKGGYTF.

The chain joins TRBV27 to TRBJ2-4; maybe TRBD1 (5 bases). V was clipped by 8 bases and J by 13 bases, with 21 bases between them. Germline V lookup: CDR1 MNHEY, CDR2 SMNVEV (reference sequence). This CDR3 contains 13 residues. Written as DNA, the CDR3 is TGTGCCAGCGCTGCAGACGCAAGGGGCCTACAGTACTTC. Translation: CASAADARGLQYF.

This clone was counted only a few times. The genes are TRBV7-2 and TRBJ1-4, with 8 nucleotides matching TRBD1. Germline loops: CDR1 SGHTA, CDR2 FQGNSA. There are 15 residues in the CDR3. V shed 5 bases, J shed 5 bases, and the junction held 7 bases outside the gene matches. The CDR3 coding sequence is TGTGCCAGCAGCACAAGGACAGGGCAAAATGAAAAACTGTTTTTT. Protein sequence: CASSTRTGQNEKLFF.

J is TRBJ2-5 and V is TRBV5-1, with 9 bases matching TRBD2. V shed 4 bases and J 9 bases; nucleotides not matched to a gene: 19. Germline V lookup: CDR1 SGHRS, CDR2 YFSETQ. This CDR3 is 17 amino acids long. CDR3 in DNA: TGCGCCAGCAGCACCAATCCCGGGACTAGCCAAGGAATGGCCCAGTACTTC. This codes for CASSTNPGTSQGMAQYF.